A single sample gave rise to the 31 T cell receptor beta chains below, sequenced in a study of T cells in Graves' hyperthyroidism and ophthalmopathy (dated by TCRdb to between 2018 and 2020). Libraries came from multiplex PCR. Instrument on record: Illumina HiSeq 2000. The TCR beta CDR3 regions were amplified from the RNA transcripts. The first round of RT-PCR for the TCR CDR3 was performed with the HTBI primer set and the Qiagen OneStep RT-PCR kit. Using fastp at Q25 and MiXCR, TCRdb reprocessed the public reads and kept productive beta chains. Each CDR3 protein appears once, grouped with its most common genes and DNA. The sample table holds about 590,000 distinct CDR3 sequences, of which approximately 14% were seen once. The top ten clonotypes cover under 8% of the sample. Sequencing was done on a sample of blood. These receptors all come from a woman aged 25 to 39 with Graves' hyperthyroidism.

The V gene is TRBV10-1, the J gene TRBJ2-3; TRBD1 or TRBD2 may be the D gene (5 bases each). The germline CDR1 and CDR2 sequences are WNHNN and SYGVQD (reference sequence). The V end was cut by 8 bases, the J end by 6 bases, with 9 bases between. The CDR3 is made up of 11 amino acids. CDR3 sequence: CASGGSDTQYF. Written as DNA, the CDR3 is TGCGCCAGCGGGGGAAGTGATACGCAGTATTTT.

The rearrangement joins TRBV10-2 to TRBJ2-1, with a possible D match to TRBD1 (5 bases). Trimming pared 6 bases from V and 4 bases from J, leaving 10 bases between. Germline CDR1 reads WSHSY; CDR2 reads SAAADI. The length of the CDR3 is 13 residues. The CDR3 DNA reads as TGCGCCAGCAGCAAGACAGCGTACAATGAGCAGTTCTTC. It yields the protein CASSKTAYNEQFF.

This clonotype was found a few times. V is TRBV30 and J is TRBJ2-2; the D is unclear. The V end was cut by 2 bases, the J end by 7 bases, with 8 bases between. The CDR3 consists of 12 residues. CDR1 GTSNPN and CDR2 SVGIG come from the germline V gene (reference sequence). The CDR3 DNA reads as TGTGCCTGGAGTTGGAGCTTCGGGGAGCTGTTTTTT. Protein: CAWSWSFGELFF.

The CDR3 spells CASSEGGQGLSFNSPLHF. CDR3 DNA: TGTGCCAGCAGTGAAGGCGGGCAGGGCCTCAGTTTTAATTCACCCCTCCACTTT. The chain links TRBV6-1 to TRBJ1-6; D might be TRBD1 (5 bases). Trimming left V 1 base short and J 6 bases short, with 19 bases between. Germline CDR1 is MNHNS and CDR2 is SASEGT. The CDR3 contains 18 residues.

Details on this clonotype: At one end, the junction sequence differs from germline, possibly due to a read error. The chain employs TRBV6-2 or TRBV6-3 and TRBJ2-1; D may be TRBD1 or TRBD2 (5 bases each). CDR1 is MNHEY and CDR2 is SVGEGT in the germline V gene. This CDR3 is built from 13 residues. CDR3 nucleotides: TGTGCCAGCAGAAGAGGGGTGTACAATGAGCAGTCCTTC. Protein: CASRRGVYNEQSF.

The gene calls are TRBV12-3 or TRBV12-4 and TRBJ1-1; 9 nucleotides line up with TRBD1. Unmatched junction bases numbered 11, after V lost 9 bases and J lost 3 bases. The CDR3 covers 15 residues. The CDR3 DNA reads TGTGCCAGTGTTTTCGGACAGGGGTCGGACACTGAAGCTTTCTTT. It yields the protein CASVFGQGSDTEAFF.

The chain recombines TRBV7-2 with TRBJ2-7; 9 positions agree with TRBD1. The junction had 4 bases not matched to a gene; V was cut back by 1 base and J by 6 bases. Germline V gene lookup returns CDR1 SGHTA and CDR2 FQGNSA. There are 14 residues in the CDR3. This CDR3 is CASSLVGQGFEQYF. DNA of the CDR3: TGTGCCAGCAGCTTAGTGGGACAGGGCTTCGAGCAGTACTTC.

J is TRBJ2-7 and V is TRBV30; a possible D gene is TRBD1 (6 bases). The CDR3 covers 11 residues. The ends were cut back, 5 bases at V and 6 bases at J, with 11 bases in the middle. The germline V gene has CDR1 GTSNPN and CDR2 SVGIG (reference sequence). The CDR3 DNA is TGTGCCTGGGCCACAGGGATCGAGCAGTACTTC. The encoded protein is CAWATGIEQYF.

A few counts support this clonotype. This chain connects TRBV9 to TRBJ2-1, with D tentatively TRBD2 (5 bases). Trimming shortened V by 0 bases and J by 7 bases, and 11 bases separated the two germline ends. Germline V lookup: CDR1 SGDLS, CDR2 YYNGEE. CDR3 length: 14 amino acids. The CDR3: CASSVEGLINEQFF. The CDR3 DNA sequence: TGTGCCAGCAGCGTAGAAGGACTTATAAATGAGCAGTTCTTC. Full variable domain (missing parts from reference TRBV9 and TRBJ2-1): DSGVTQTPKHLITATGQRVTLRCSPRSGDLSVYWYQQSLDQGLQFLIQYYNGEERAKGNILERFSAQQFPDLHSELNLSSLELGDSALYFCASSVEGLINEQFFGPGTRLTVL.

This clonotype turned up a few times. V gene TRBV27 combines with J gene TRBJ1-1; D ambiguous. The germline V gene encodes CDR1 MNHEY and CDR2 SMNVEV (reference sequence). CDR3 length equals 14 residues. Trimming shortened V by 5 bases and J by 0 bases, and 10 bases separated the two germline ends. The DNA for the CDR3 is TGTGCCAGCAGTGCGAAATCGCTGAACACTGAAGCTTTCTTT. Amino acid sequence: CASSAKSLNTEAFF.

This clonotype was recorded at least ten times. The rearrangement joins TRBV11-2 to TRBJ2-2; 8 bases are shared with TRBD2. V shed 5 bases, J shed 2 bases, and the junction held 7 bases outside the gene matches. There are 16 residues in the CDR3. The germline V gene encodes CDR1 SGHAT and CDR2 FQNNGV. The CDR3 coding sequence is TGTGCCAGCAGCCTATCGGTAGCGGGAAACACCGGGGAGCTGTTTTTT. It is translated as CASSLSVAGNTGELFF.

The chain recombines TRBV2 with TRBJ2-1; tentative D call: TRBD2 (6 bases). The CDR3 covers 14 residues. V was clipped by 6 bases and J by 1 base, with 10 bases between them. The germline gives CDR1 SNHLY, CDR2 FYNNEI. The CDR3 loop is CASRAGTSYNEQFF. CDR3 coding DNA: TGTGCCAGCAGGGCCGGGACTTCCTACAATGAGCAGTTCTTC. The variable domain in full, with the rest retrieved from reference TRBV2 and TRBJ2-1, is EPEVTQTPSHQVTQMGQEVILRCVPISNHLYFYWYRQILGQKVEFLVSFYNNEISEKSEIFDDQFSVERPDGSNFTLKIRSTKLEDSAMYFCASRAGTSYNEQFFGPGTRLTVL.

This clonotype was observed a few times. This chain joins TRBV10-1 and TRBJ2-5; D possibly corresponds to TRBD1 (6 bases). Germline assignment: CDR1 WNHNN and CDR2 SYGVQD (reference sequence). V lost 5 bases and J 5 bases, leaving 12 bases between the germline ends. The CDR3 is made up of 13 amino acids. CDR3 nucleotides: TGCGCCAGCAGTACAGGGTCGGGCGAGACCCAGTACTTC. Protein: CASSTGSGETQYF.

In this sample, this clonotype turned up many times. The CDR3: CASSLSWGGVGQPQHF. DNA for the CDR3: TGTGCCAGCAGTTTATCTTGGGGTGGGGTGGGACAGCCCCAGCATTTT. The rearrangement links TRBV27 to TRBJ1-5; D unclear. V gave up 0 bases and J gave up 7 bases, with 16 bases separating them. Germline assignment: CDR1 MNHEY and CDR2 SMNVEV (reference sequence). This CDR3 is built from 16 residues.

This clonotype was observed at least ten times. The J gene is TRBJ2-7, the V gene TRBV28; D is undetermined. The CDR3 sequence is 12 residues long. V was trimmed by 3 bases and J by 7 bases, leaving 10 bases between them. Germline CDR1 MDHEN, CDR2 SYDVKM. The CDR3 here is CASSLGFGEQYF. The CDR3 DNA reads as TGTGCCAGCAGTTTGGGTTTTGGGGAGCAGTACTTC.

Many counts were recorded for this clonotype. This chain uses TRBV20-1 with TRBJ1-1; the D gene is possibly TRBD1 (5 bases). V was shortened by 3 bases and J by 0 bases, with 8 bases between the two germline ends. From germline, CDR1 is DFQATT and CDR2 SNEGSKA (reference sequence). The CDR3 spans 13 residues. CDR3 bases: TGCAGTGCTAGGGGGACGGTGAACACTGAAGCTTTCTTT. Translation gives CSARGTVNTEAFF.

This clonotype was observed a few times. V usage is TRBV6-5 and J usage is TRBJ2-2, with 10 bases aligning to TRBD2. The trim removed 0 bases at V and 7 bases at J, leaving 8 bases unmatched. This CDR3 is built from 17 residues. Germline V lookup: CDR1 MNHEY, CDR2 SVGAGI. CDR3 in amino acids: CASSYSGASGSGGELFF. DNA for the CDR3: TGTGCCAGCAGTTACTCGGGGGCTAGCGGGAGTGGCGGGGAGCTGTTTTTT.

In its sample, this clonotype was seen a few times. The chain employs TRBV29-1 and TRBJ2-5, with TRBD2 as a possible D gene (6 bases). CDR1 and CDR2 from the germline V gene are SQVTM and ANQGSEA. The length of the CDR3 is 13 residues. V lost 4 bases and J lost 5, with 14 bases in between. The CDR3 region is CSVGRDGGETQYF. The CDR3 coding sequence is TGCAGCGTTGGGAGGGACGGCGGGGAGACCCAGTACTTC.

This clonotype was detected many times. V and J are TRBV7-2 and TRBJ2-7, with D uncertain. Germline lookup yields CDR1 SGHTA and CDR2 FQGNSA. Trimming shortened V by 1 base and J by 3 bases, and 7 bases separated the two germline ends. This CDR3 is 13 amino acids long. CDR3: CASSLGTLYEQYF. The CDR3 DNA follows: TGTGCCAGCAGCTTAGGGACCCTCTACGAGCAGTACTTC. Drawing the rest from reference TRBV7-2 and TRBJ2-7, the complete variable domain is GAGVSQSPSNKVTEKGKDVELRCDPISGHTALYWYRQSLGQGLEFLIYFQGNSAPDKSGLPSDRFSAERTGGSVSTLTIQRTQQEDSAVYLCASSLGTLYEQYFGPGTRLTVT.

This clonotype was counted only a few times. This may arise from a read error, as a much more abundant clone is one base away. The chain combines TRBV27 with TRBJ2-7, with 8 nucleotides matching TRBD2. The CDR3 is made up of 12 amino acids. Germline V lookup: CDR1 MNHEY, CDR2 SMNVEV (reference sequence). V lost 8 bases and J lost 1; bases outside the gene matches: 1. The CDR3 spells CASRGRSYEQYF. DNA for the CDR3: TGTGCCAGCCGCGGGAGGTCCTACGAGCAGTACTTC.

This clonotype came up many times. The rearrangement joins TRBV14 to TRBJ2-1; no definite D call. CDR1 is SGHDN and CDR2 is FVKESK in the germline V gene. The ends were cut back, 1 base at V and 9 bases at J, with 7 bases in the middle. The CDR3 contains 12 residues. CDR3 sequence: CASSQVGSEQFF. CDR3 DNA: TGTGCCAGCAGCCAAGTGGGTAGTGAGCAGTTCTTC.

The genes are TRBV7-2 and TRBJ2-1; TRBD2 agrees at 9 bases. V lost 5 bases, J lost 9 bases, and 8 bases stayed unmatched. The CDR3 has 14 amino acids. Germline CDR1 and CDR2: SGHTA and FQGNSA. In DNA form, the CDR3 reads TGTGCCAGCAGCCCCGGGACTAGCCCAGGTGAGCAGTTCTTC. This codes for CASSPGTSPGEQFF. Full variable domain (remainder filled in from reference TRBV7-2 and TRBJ2-1): GAGVSQSPSNKVTEKGKDVELRCDPISGHTALYWYRQSLGQGLEFLIYFQGNSAPDKSGLPSDRFSAERTGGSVSTLTIQRTQQEDSAVYLCASSPGTSPGEQFFGPGTRLTVL.

The CDR3 bases are TGTGCCAGCACCCCAGGTGCGGGTAGTGTTTGGGAGCTGTTTTTT. It yields the protein CASTPGAGSVWELFF. V gene TRBV6-2 or TRBV6-3 combines with J gene TRBJ2-2, with a possible D match to TRBD2 (5 bases). Germline CDR1 reads MNHEY; CDR2 reads SVGEGT. The CDR3 extends over 15 amino acids. Trimming cost V 7 bases and J 9 bases, with 21 bases left between them.

This clonotype was seen many times. The chain uses TRBV7-8 and TRBJ1-2, with D perhaps matching TRBD1 (6 bases). Germline CDR1 and CDR2: SGHVS and FQNEAQ. CDR3 length equals 14 residues. The germline V and J ends were trimmed by 5 bases and 8 bases, with 18 bases remaining between them. CDR3 in amino acids: CASSHGGRGVGYTF. The CDR3 nucleotides read TGTGCCAGCAGCCACGGGGGGCGAGGGGTCGGCTACACCTTC.

This clonotype was seen many times. This sequence joins TRBV6-2 or TRBV6-3 and TRBJ2-7; 13 nucleotides line up with TRBD2. Germline trimming cut 6 bases from V and 3 bases from J; bases unmatched to any gene: 5. CDR1 and CDR2 from the germline V gene are MNHEY and SVGEGT. The CDR3 extends over 15 amino acids. The CDR3 loop is CASRFGTSGIYEQYF. For the CDR3, the DNA is TGTGCCAGCAGATTTGGGACTAGCGGGATCTACGAGCAGTACTTC.

This sequence joins TRBV6-1 and TRBJ1-5; the D is unclear. The CDR3 is 13 residues long. Trimming shortened V by 7 bases and J by 3 bases, and 10 bases separated the two germline ends. Germline loops: CDR1 MNHNS, CDR2 SASEGT. The chain's CDR3 is CASIHSLNQPQHF. The CDR3 nucleotides are TGTGCCAGCATCCACTCTCTCAATCAGCCCCAGCATTTT.

This clonotype was seen at least ten times. The chain carries TRBV29-1 and TRBJ2-7; the D gene is possibly TRBD2 (6 bases). Germline CDR1 is SQVTM and CDR2 is ANQGSEA. This CDR3 spans 13 amino acids. Trimming took off 6 bases at V and 0 bases at J, with 12 bases between the two ends. The CDR3 region has the DNA TGCAGCGTCCCTAGCGTAGACTCCTACGAGCAGTACTTC. Its protein product is CSVPSVDSYEQYF.

This clonotype was detected ten times or more. The chain joins TRBV6-2 or TRBV6-3 to TRBJ2-7, with a tentative D call TRBD1 (6 bases). In germline, CDR1 is MNHEY, CDR2 SVGEGT. V was shortened by 7 bases and J by 7 bases, with 17 bases between the two germline ends. The CDR3 loop spans 13 amino acids. The DNA of the CDR3 is TGTGCCAGCACCTCGACAGGCGAAGCAGAGCAGTACTTC. Amino acids: CASTSTGEAEQYF.

The V call is TRBV4-2, the J call TRBJ1-2, with D possibly TRBD1 on 5 matching bases. Trimming left V 9 bases short and J 0 bases short, with 14 bases between. CDR1 and CDR2 (germline): LGHNA, YNFKEQ. This CDR3 is 14 amino acids long. CDR3 nucleotide sequence: TGTGCCAGTCGACCAGGGATAGCTAACTATGGCTACACCTTC. Translation gives CASRPGIANYGYTF.

Note on this clonotype: A clone one base away is much larger, so this may be a read error. The chain links TRBV7-2 to TRBJ2-7; D may be TRBD1 (6 bases). Trimming left V 5 bases short and J 6 bases short, with 14 bases between. Germline V CDR1 and CDR2: SGHTA, FQGNSA. The CDR3 runs to 13 residues. The CDR3 loop is CASSPRTDCEQYF. CDR3 nucleotides: TGTGCCAGCAGCCCTCGGACAGACTGCGAGCAGTACTTC. Supplemented by reference TRBV7-2 and TRBJ2-7, the full variable domain reads GAGVSQSPSNKVTEKGKDVELRCDPISGHTALYWYRQSLGQGLEFLIYFQGNSAPDKSGLPSDRFSAERTGGSVSTLTIQRTQQEDSAVYLCASSPRTDCEQYFGPGTRLTVT.

There are many counts of this clonotype. This sequence joins TRBV9 and TRBJ2-3, with D uncertain. The germline V and J ends were trimmed by 3 bases and 1 base, with 6 bases remaining between them. CDR3 length: 13 residues. CDR1 SGDLS and CDR2 YYNGEE come from the germline V gene. The CDR3 DNA follows: TGTGCCAGCAGCGATGGGCGCACAGATACGCAGTATTTT. Amino acids: CASSDGRTDTQYF.